This T cell receptor beta chain was identified during a study of T cell repertoires in cytomegalovirus infection (dated by TCRdb to 2018 to 2020). As for the study more broadly: The peptide stimulations were aimed at well-studied HLA-B-restricted epitopes as well as recently identified HLA-C-restricted CMV epitopes, whose presentation resists viral immunomodulation. Donor HLA type was relevant to the analysis, as public TCR beta signatures indicated carriage of CMV infection together with the matching HLA type. What the study reported, not specific to this receptor: The ex vivo response was dominated by HLA-C-restricted CMV-specific TCR beta clonotypes, which also provided the single most frequent clonotype in two of eight donors. Cumulative frequency of public TCR beta family members discriminated carriers of CMV infection plus the relevant HLA type in this cohort and an independent approximately 350-donor cohort.

The germline V gene gives CDR1 as SGHRS and CDR2 as YFSETQ. The CDR3 spans 15 residues, from the cysteine through the phenylalanine. Solely the CDR3 DNA is kept, with 45 bases framed from the first base. Ends trimmed: V by 1 base, J by 3 bases; bases unmatched to a gene: 5. As to this clonotype: Its antigen remains unidentified. The input lacks base qualities; no much larger clone sits a single base away.

The treatment or condition label, as the study defines it: in vitro stimulation with specific CMV peptide epitopes to enrich CMV-specific T cells. Sequenced on an Illumina HiSeq 1500. TCRdb reprocessed the public reads (quality trimming at Q25 with fastp, clone calling with MiXCR) and kept in-frame beta chains. Every distinct CDR3 protein forms one entry, paired with its most common genes and DNA. The sample profile shows 750,000 to 900,000 distinct CDR3 sequences; about 27% of them were found once. The top ten hold about an eighth of the sample. The sequence came from a human donor in good health (CMV status not recorded). Some clones in this sample may be carry-over from other donors' samples. The specimen was cultured CD8+ T cells from PBMCs, collected from culture after CMV antigen stimulation. The V and J segments used are TRBV5-1 and TRBJ1-2; 8 bases in the middle match TRBD1. The sequenced DNA: TGCGCCAGCAGCTTGAGACAGGGGATGTACTATGGCTACACCTTC. The resulting protein is CASSLRQGMYYGYTF.